One and the same sample provided the 28 T cell receptor beta chains below, sequenced in a study of blood T cell repertoires in COVID-19. TCRdb keeps only in-frame clones here, not all; method: immunoSEQ multiplex PCR. Of 200,000 to 250,000 clones in the sample, approximately 86% were seen once. Material for sequencing was peripheral blood. All receptors come from a woman between 55 and 75 years old with active or convalescent COVID-19.

The rearrangement uses TRBV6-5 and TRBJ1-2; no clear D. CDR3 size: 13 residues. V shed 8 bases and J shed 7 bases, with 17 bases lying between them. The V gene's germline CDR1 is MNHEY and CDR2 SVGAGI. The CDR3 DNA sequence: TGTGCCAGCCAGGACGGACTTCTCGGTGGCTACACCTTC. Translated, it gives CASQDGLLGGYTF.

V is TRBV18 and J is TRBJ2-1, with 8 bases aligning to TRBD1. CDR1 is KGHSH and CDR2 is LQKENI in the germline V gene. CDR3 length: 15 amino acids. With V trimmed by 3 bases and J by 1 base, 2 bases remained unmatched. The CDR3 loop reads CASSPWTGSYNEQFF. CDR3 sequence (DNA): TGTGCCAGCTCACCGTGGACAGGGTCCTACAATGAGCAGTTCTTC.

This rearrangement joins TRBV19 to TRBJ2-5; 11 bases line up with TRBD2. CDR1 and CDR2 (germline): LNHDA, SQIVND (reference sequence). The CDR3 runs 16 residues. V trimming: 5 bases; J trimming: 2 bases; junction bases outside the gene matches: 7. CDR3 DNA sequence: TGTGCCAGTAGTGGGGCTAGCGGGGGGACTCAAGAGACCCAGTACTTC. Residues: CASSGASGGTQETQYF. The entire variable domain, with the rest obtained from reference TRBV19 and TRBJ2-5, is as follows: DGGITQSPKYLFRKEGQNVTLSCEQNLNHDAMYWYRQDPGQGLRLIYYSQIVNDFQKGDIAEGYSVSREKKESFPLTVTSAQKNPTAFYLCASSGASGGTQETQYFGPGTRLLVL.

A single count supports this clone. The chain couples TRBV18 to TRBJ1-5; tentative D call: TRBD1 (6 bases). The V end lost 3 bases, the J end lost 7 bases, and 10 bases lay between the germline ends. The CDR3 is made up of 13 amino acids. Per the germline V gene, CDR1 is KGHSH and CDR2 is LQKENI. CDR3 nucleotides: TGTGCCAGCTCACCCGACAGGTGGCAGCCCCAGCATTTT. Protein: CASSPDRWQPQHF.

This chain connects TRBV3-1 (or the pseudogene TRBV3-2) to TRBJ2-6; weak D call: TRBD2 (6 bases). This CDR3 is 16 amino acids long. V dropped 0 bases and J dropped 4 bases, with 10 bases sitting between them. Germline CDR1 and CDR2: LGHDT and YNNKEL (reference sequence). This CDR3 is CASSQDRGIGANVLTF. The CDR3 region has the DNA TGTGCCAGCAGCCAAGATCGGGGGATCGGGGCCAACGTCCTGACTTTC.

The rearrangement joins TRBV21-1 to TRBJ2-2; TRBD2, as called in the table, went unchecked against the DNA. TRBV21-1 is noted as a pseudogene. The CDR3 consists of 16 residues. This chain's CDR3 is CASNYLTFKSTGELFF. In DNA form, the CDR3 reads TGTGCCAGCAACTACCTGACCTTTAAGAGCACCGGGGAGCTGTTTTTT.

V usage is TRBV5-4 and J usage is TRBJ2-5; the D is unclear. Germline V gene sequence: CDR1 SGHNT, CDR2 YYREEE (reference sequence). The CDR3 has 14 residues. V was cut by 7 bases and J by 0 bases, with 13 bases left in between. In DNA, the CDR3 is TGTGCCAGCGGCCGCTCCGTGAACCAAGAGACCCAGTACTTC. Translating it yields CASGRSVNQETQYF.

The chain carries TRBV30 and TRBJ1-2; the D is unclear. V was clipped by 0 bases and J by 8 bases, with 19 bases between them. The CDR3 is made up of 15 amino acids. The germline gives CDR1 GTSNPN, CDR2 SVGIG (reference sequence). CDR3 sequence: CAWSVLGPLAGGYTF. CDR3 DNA sequence: TGTGCCTGGAGTGTACTAGGGCCTCTGGCGGGGGGCTACACCTTC.

CDR3 protein: CASSSGQHNQPQHF. The CDR3 DNA is TGTGCCAGCTCATCTGGACAGCACAATCAGCCCCAGCATTTT. J is TRBJ1-5 and V is TRBV18; the D gene is possibly TRBD1 (6 bases). The CDR3 has 14 amino acids. CDR1 and CDR2 (germline): KGHSH, LQKENI. Trimming removed 5 bases at V and 3 bases at J, with 11 bases between.

The chain has TRBV12-3 or TRBV12-4 and TRBJ1-1; 8 bases line up with TRBD1. J gave up 4 bases and V 5 bases, and 3 bases lay outside the gene matches. This CDR3 has 13 amino acids. The CDR3 DNA is TGTGCCAGCAGTCAGGACAGGGTCACTGAAGCTTTCTTT. It yields the protein CASSQDRVTEAFF.

This clone turned up a few times. The V and J genes are TRBV18 and TRBJ1-1; 7 bases align to TRBD1. CDR1 and CDR2 (germline): KGHSH, LQKENI. V shed 2 bases, J shed 5 bases, and the junction held 5 bases outside the gene matches. The CDR3 is 14 amino acids. CDR3 protein: CASSPATGVTEAFF. The CDR3 DNA follows: TGTGCCAGCTCACCAGCAACAGGGGTGACTGAAGCTTTCTTT.

The V and J genes are TRBV7-3 and TRBJ1-1; tentatively, D is TRBD1 (5 bases). Germline CDR1 is SGHTA and CDR2 is FQGTGA. CDR3 length equals 16 residues. Trimming removed 0 bases at V and 2 bases at J, with 13 bases between. The CDR3 sequence: CASSLTGAAINTEAFF. As DNA, the CDR3 is TGTGCCAGCAGCTTAACAGGGGCAGCCATTAACACTGAAGCTTTCTTT. Filled out from reference TRBV7-3 and TRBJ1-1, the complete variable domain reads GAGVSQTPSNKVTEKGKYVELRCDPISGHTALYWYRQSLGQGPEFLIYFQGTGAADDSGLPNDRFFAVRPEGSVSTLKIQRTERGDSAVYLCASSLTGAAINTEAFFGQGTRLTVV.

The chain has TRBV2 and TRBJ1-4; the D is unclear. CDR3 length: 16 residues. Germline V gene sequence: CDR1 SNHLY, CDR2 FYNNEI. V dropped 0 bases and J dropped 6 bases, with 14 bases sitting between them. The CDR3 sequence: CASSEALGSGYEKLFF. CDR3 bases: TGTGCCAGCAGTGAAGCTTTGGGCAGCGGATATGAAAAACTGTTTTTT.

The chain couples TRBV4-1 to TRBJ2-5; a possible D gene is TRBD2 (5 bases). There are 15 residues in the CDR3. Germline V gene lookup returns CDR1 MGHRA and CDR2 YSYEKL. With 3 bases removed from V and 9 bases from J, the gap between germline ends came to 20 bases. CDR3 nucleotides: TGCGCCAGCAGCCAGCTAATACTAGAGGGAGCCCCCCAGTACTTC. Protein sequence: CASSQLILEGAPQYF.

The table lists this clone with a few counts. This chain uses TRBV9 with TRBJ2-7, with 12 bases matching TRBD2. Per the germline V gene, CDR1 is SGDLS and CDR2 is YYNGEE. This CDR3 comprises 18 residues. The V segment lost 4 bases and the J segment 3 bases; nucleotides outside the gene matches: 14. The CDR3 DNA reads TGTGCCAGCAGCCTACGACTAGCGGGGGCCCTATTAGACTACGAGCAGTACGTC. This gives the protein CASSLRLAGALLDYEQYV.

This clone has just a few counts. The rearrangement joins TRBV5-1 to TRBJ1-4; no reliable D call. This CDR3 region has 16 residues. V lost 4 bases to trimming and J lost 3 bases, with 16 bases between them. Germline V gives CDR1 SGHRS, CDR2 YFSETQ. CDR3 sequence reads: CASSPGFRRANEKLFF. DNA for the CDR3: TGCGCCAGCAGCCCCGGCTTTCGACGGGCTAATGAAAAACTGTTTTTT. The variable domain in full, completed from reference TRBV5-1 and TRBJ1-4, reads KAGVTQTPRYLIKTRGQQVTLSCSPISGHRSVSWYQQTPGQGLQFLFEYFSETQRNKGNFPGRFSGRQFSNSRSEMNVSTLELGDSALYLCASSPGFRRANEKLFFGSGTQLSVL.

The chain uses TRBV2 and TRBJ1-2; 9 nucleotides match TRBD1. Germline trimming cut 2 bases from V and 5 bases from J; bases unmatched to any gene: 6. Germline CDR1 reads SNHLY; CDR2 reads FYNNEI. The CDR3 has 15 residues. The CDR3 sequence is CASSELLQGAYGYTF. The DNA of the CDR3 is TGTGCCAGCAGTGAACTACTACAGGGGGCTTATGGCTACACCTTC.

The chain uses TRBV7-9 and TRBJ2-3, with 7 positions matching TRBD1. V lost 4 bases and J lost 1; bases outside the gene matches: 5. There are 15 residues in the CDR3. Germline V lookup: CDR1 SEHNR, CDR2 FQNEAQ (reference sequence). CDR3 in amino acids: CASSSTGLGTDTQYF. The CDR3, as DNA: TGTGCCAGCAGCTCGACAGGGCTTGGCACAGATACGCAGTATTTT.

V usage is TRBV9 and J usage is TRBJ1-2, with D uncertain. V was trimmed by 4 bases and J by 2 bases, leaving 12 bases between them. The CDR3 sequence is 14 residues long. CDR1 and CDR2 (germline): SGDLS, YYNGEE. The CDR3 nucleotides read TGTGCCAGCAGCCCCCTAGGAGGGAACTATGGCTACACCTTC. Protein product: CASSPLGGNYGYTF. Full variable domain (outside the CDR3, taken from reference TRBV9 and TRBJ1-2): DSGVTQTPKHLITATGQRVTLRCSPRSGDLSVYWYQQSLDQGLQFLIQYYNGEERAKGNILERFSAQQFPDLHSELNLSSLELGDSALYFCASSPLGGNYGYTFGSGTRLTVV.

V is TRBV7-2 and J is TRBJ2-1, with 10 nucleotides matching TRBD2. CDR1 and CDR2 from the germline V gene are SGHTA and FQGNSA. This CDR3 is 16 amino acids long. Trimming cost V 4 bases and J 4 bases; bases outside gene matches: 7. The CDR3 spells CASSYGTSGIYNEQFF. The DNA for the CDR3 is TGTGCCAGCAGCTACGGAACTAGCGGGATATACAATGAGCAGTTCTTC. Supplemented by reference TRBV7-2 and TRBJ2-1, the full variable domain reads GAGVSQSPSNKVTEKGKDVELRCDPISGHTALYWYRQSLGQGLEFLIYFQGNSAPDKSGLPSDRFSAERTGGSVSTLTIQRTQQEDSAVYLCASSYGTSGIYNEQFFGPGTRLTVL.

The chain combines TRBV29-1 with TRBJ1-1; 8 nucleotides align to TRBD1. The length of the CDR3 is 14 residues. The germline CDR1 and CDR2 sequences are SQVTM and ANQGSEA. The J segment lost 4 bases and the V segment lost 6 bases, leaving 10 bases of the junction unmatched. The CDR3 sequence: CSVGRTGFGTEAFF. CDR3 DNA sequence: TGCAGCGTGGGAAGGACAGGGTTCGGCACTGAAGCTTTCTTT.

V and J are TRBV9 and TRBJ2-7; 10 nucleotides align to TRBD2. The CDR3 is 13 residues long. V lost 2 bases, J lost 7 bases, and 3 bases stayed unmatched. Germline V gene lookup returns CDR1 SGDLS and CDR2 YYNGEE. The CDR3 DNA follows: TGTGCCAGCAGCGTTGTGACTAGCGGGGAGCAGTACTTC. Protein sequence: CASSVVTSGEQYF.

This chain uses TRBV30 with TRBJ2-7, with a possible D match to TRBD2 (5 bases). V lost 0 bases and J lost 2, with 11 bases in between. Germline CDR1 and CDR2: GTSNPN and SVGIG (reference sequence). The CDR3 totals 14 residues. This chain's CDR3 is CAWSVLGSTYEQYF. As DNA, the CDR3 is TGTGCCTGGAGTGTACTAGGATCGACCTACGAGCAGTACTTC. The full variable domain, completed using reference TRBV30 and TRBJ2-7, is SQTIHQWPATLVQPVGSPLSLECTVEGTSNPNLYWYRQAAGRGLQLLFYSVGIGQISSEVPQNLSASRPQDRQFILSSKKLLLSDSGFYLCAWSVLGSTYEQYFGPGTRLTVT.

J is TRBJ2-2 and V is TRBV30; D might be TRBD1 (6 bases). The CDR3 is 15 amino acids. V lost 4 bases, J lost 6 bases, and 18 bases lay in between. Germline assignment: CDR1 GTSNPN and CDR2 SVGIG (reference sequence). DNA for the CDR3: TGTGCCTGGATTCGCCCGCCGCAGGGGTCCGGGGAGCTGTTTTTT. Translating it yields CAWIRPPQGSGELFF.

The chain links TRBV19 to TRBJ1-5; D not resolved. The CDR3 totals 15 residues. Trimming took 6 bases from V and 4 from J, leaving 16 bases between them. Per germline, CDR1 LNHDA and CDR2 SQIVND (reference sequence). The CDR3 protein is CASSWLRESNQPQHF. CDR3 DNA sequence: TGTGCCAGTAGCTGGCTAAGGGAGTCTAATCAGCCCCAGCATTTT.

V gene TRBV2 combines with J gene TRBJ1-1, with D unresolved. This CDR3 is built from 14 residues. Trimming left V 3 bases short and J 1 base short, with 9 bases between. The germline V gene encodes CDR1 SNHLY and CDR2 FYNNEI. The CDR3 nucleotides are TGTGCCAGCAGTGACCCGGGAACGAACACTGAAGCTTTCTTT. Its translation: CASSDPGTNTEAFF.

This clone occurred once. This sequence joins TRBV10-3 and TRBJ1-2; unclear D gene. Looked up from germline, CDR1 is ENHRY and CDR2 is SYGVKD. V gave up 3 bases and J gave up 8 bases, with 10 bases separating them. The CDR3 length is 12 residues. CDR3 nucleotide sequence: TGTGCCATCAGTGATCCTCCTTTCGGCTACACCTTC. Protein sequence: CAISDPPFGYTF.

The V gene is TRBV19, the J gene TRBJ2-3; TRBD2 matches 8 bases. CDR1 and CDR2 (germline): LNHDA, SQIVND (reference sequence). This CDR3 has 16 amino acids. The V gene end was trimmed by 5 bases and the J gene end by 1 base; junction bases not matched to a gene: 8. CDR3 residues: CASSARREAGTDTQYF. Written as DNA, the CDR3 is TGTGCCAGTAGTGCCCGGCGGGAGGCGGGCACAGATACGCAGTATTTT. Complete variable domain (other parts from reference TRBV19 and TRBJ2-3): DGGITQSPKYLFRKEGQNVTLSCEQNLNHDAMYWYRQDPGQGLRLIYYSQIVNDFQKGDIAEGYSVSREKKESFPLTVTSAQKNPTAFYLCASSARREAGTDTQYFGPGTRLTVL.